The text below deals with one TCR beta chain. Its antigen is not identified. TCRdb reprocessed the 5' RACE reads with MiXCR, giving one entry per CDR3 protein. This table holds hundreds of thousands of distinct CDR3 sequences, 9% to 15% found once. J was trimmed by 9 bases and V by 1 base; bases with no gene match: 13. This CDR3 contains 16 residues. Germline lookup yields CDR1 SGHTA and CDR2 FQGNSA. The source of the sample is a study of T cells after yellow fever vaccination. Study overall: Fractions of limited cellularity were prepared by means of SMART-Seq v4 Ultra Low Input.

Study-level findings and limits: Post-booster repertoires contained most primary-vaccination clones again (roughly 95% CD4, less than 90% CD8).

The clonotype originates from a man aged 30 to 39 who received the YFV17D yellow fever vaccine. The chain couples TRBV7-2 to TRBJ1-2, with 8 bases identical to TRBD1. The source material was PBMCs, sampled on the day of the yellow fever booster vaccination. CDR3 coding DNA: TGTGCCAGCAGCTTAGAAAGTTGGGGACAGGCGGAGCGCTACACCTTC. Translation gives CASSLESWGQAERYTF.